This TCR beta chain was documented in a study of cytomegalovirus exposure and HLA in healthy donors (dated by TCRdb to the late 2010s). Regarding the complete study: An earlier analysis of some 550 of the donors reported 250 to 350 Gb of sequence data and 100 million to 130 million unique TCR beta sequences from approximately 180 million T cells. An early release that covered about 600 HLA-typed donors contained 300 to 350 gigabases of sequencing data and tens of millions of unique TCR sequences. Among the roughly 370 genotyped donors, approximately 77% belonged to the genetic ancestry cluster associated with self-reported Caucasian donors. The aim of the study was to test whether cataloging public T cell receptors could identify signatures of past pathogen exposure. Using immunosequencing, the study profiled T cell repertoires from 666 subjects and related those repertoires to cytomegalovirus serostatus. A separate validation cohort of approximately 130 different subjects was used in addition to the approximately 640-subject first cohort. To predict cytomegalovirus infection status, the study combined high-throughput TCR immunosequencing, statistical association of individual TCRs with disease status, and machine learning. To study patterns of TCR occurrence, a later analysis re-analyzed previously published TCR beta repertoires from 500 to 850 donors and added high-resolution HLA genotyping. Rather than using new phenotypic data, the later analysis identified candidate immune exposures from TCR beta sequences and from how often those sequences occurred across donors. An earlier analysis of fewer than 750 of the donors used high-throughput TCR beta sequencing to judge whether each TCR beta V gene segment behaved as functional or pseudogenic. Donor age, sex, ethnicity and CMV serostatus were collected together with the repertoire data. In a later genetic analysis, genome-wide SNP genotypes for about 65% of the roughly 700 donors were used, and that subset was treated as a discovery cohort. Every discovery cohort repertoire had been produced on one sequencing platform. HLA typing included class I and class II loci at four-digit resolution. Typing coverage varied by locus: about 620-630 donors for A, B, C, DRB1 and DQB1; 522 for DQA1; nearly 610 for DPA1; 450 to 480 for DPB1. About 5 DR-DQ haplotypes were handled as single units for association and clustering, since linkage in the cohort was strong. Among some 410 genotyped donors of the cohort, an average of approximately 220,000 unique TCR beta nucleotide sequences was sequenced per donor, of which 15% to 20% were non-productive.

As concerns this clone: No cognate antigen has been identified for it.

The cohort consisted of hundreds of healthy bone marrow donors. Cohort members were all nominally healthy when sampled, although unrecorded immune exposures were likely present. The donor tested CMV seropositive, placing the donor among the roughly 300 seropositive members of the cohort. A peripheral blood sample was collected from each donor, and TCR beta sequencing was performed on peripheral blood mononuclear cells. Genomic DNA was extracted from the blood cell samples with the Qiagen DNeasy Blood Extraction Kit. Compared with germline, V lacks 1 base and J lacks 1 base; bases without a gene match: 3. The germline V gene (reference sequence) gives CDR1 as GTSNPN and CDR2 as SVGIG. The CDR3 spans 14 residues, from the cysteine through the phenylalanine. Only CDR3 DNA is held: 42 bases, read in frame from base 1. Overall study results and their limits: The presence/absence analyses assumed that sequencing depth was roughly uniform across donors, and that assumption may not be true. According to a later analysis, most CMV-associated TCR beta chains appeared to be HLA-restricted, and the HLA associations seemed to be driven largely by CMV exposure. Linkage disequilibrium might explain the correlated functional status among segregating V segments, but an unknown experimental factor could not be ruled out. Specific HLA alleles were associated with some 15,000 TCR beta sequences at a false discovery rate of 0.05 in a later analysis. The only immune exposure information available for the cohort was CMV serostatus. Some IMGT-functional V segments, including TRBV6-2 and TRBV6-3, could not be distinguished by the 87-base-pair reads and were therefore excluded. The classifier was reported to diagnose cytomegalovirus status with high specificity and sensitivity in both the original cohort and the validation cohort. Compared with equally common non-associated chains, HLA-associated TCR beta chains in a later analysis were more clonally expanded and had lower generation probabilities. While some public TCRs were present in many individuals, most TCR sequences turned up only very rarely across donors. HLA typing was unavailable for some donors at each locus, so association tests used only the typed subset. When HLA alleles, especially DR and DQ, strongly co-occurred, attributing TCR associations to individual alleles was difficult. According to a later genetic analysis, donors in an Asian-associated ancestry cluster had fewer N-insertions in productive TCRs than the roughly 700-donor mean. A further reported finding was that TCR beta sequences accurately predicted the HLA-A and HLA-B alleles for most subjects in the first cohort. The cohort was sequenced for TCR beta chains only, and without alpha or paired-chain data the features that could be detected were limited. Broadly in line with IMGT annotations, most TCR beta V segments showed up in productive rearrangements about 87% or about 30% of the time in an earlier analysis of around 550 of the donors. In vitro tests confirmed that three of the cytomegalovirus-associated TCR beta chains recognize cytomegalovirus antigens. A later analysis found that TCR association rates varied across HLA loci, with DRB1 alleles showing the most associated TCRs and HLA-C alleles the fewest. It was suggested by the authors that the approach could potentially be generalized to other disease states and immunological phenotypes. The study gave a list of over 150 TCR beta chains associated with cytomegalovirus. The earlier analysis of some 560 of the donors excluded approximately 15 rarely observed V segments, including chromosome 9 orphons, because counts were too low. A group of highly shared sequence variants was considered likely to be a technical artifact of the sequencing pipeline. According to a later analysis, parvovirus B19, influenza, CMV and Epstein-Barr virus appeared linked to several top co-occurrence clusters. In a later genetic analysis, a missense DCLRE1C variant was associated with V-gene and J-gene trimming of TCR beta chains, and the association was replicated in an independent cohort.

Libraries were constructed by the immunoSEQ multiplex PCR assay. A mixture of 60 forward primers for TCR Vbeta segments and 13 reverse primers for TCR Jbeta segments was used in the multiplex PCR. Amplification of the CDR3 region of rearranged TCR beta genes was performed with a multiplex PCR assay on genomic DNA. Amplified TCR beta libraries were sequenced as 87-base-pair reads on the Illumina HiSeq System. Per the source publication's procedure: A later analysis counted some 80 million unique TCR beta chains across the 550 to 750 repertoires, and around 9.9 million of these chains were shared by at least two donors. Raw reads were error-corrected and collapsed into unique sequences with a nearest-neighbor algorithm that merged closely related sequences to remove PCR and sequencing errors. To assign V, D and J gene segments, CDR3 sequences were aligned to IMGT reference sequences. For a sequence to be retained, at least a six-nucleotide match to both a V gene segment and a J gene segment was required. A rearrangement was called productive if the CDR3 had no stop codons and remained in frame with V and J, and every other rearrangement was called non-productive. Following IMGT convention, CDR3 was defined as the stretch from the second conserved V-encoded cysteine up to the conserved J-encoded phenylalanine. Sequences without an unambiguous match to a single V gene segment were excluded from the earlier analysis of 587 of the donors. In an earlier analysis of about 590 of the donors, a V segment was called functional when productive rearrangements were above 56.7%, and segregating when the standard deviation between donors exceeded 5%. A statistical classification framework was built to diagnose cytomegalovirus status from the catalog of TCR beta chain sequences. V and J gene assignment, in a later analysis, came from comparing TCR nucleotide sequences with IMGT/GENE-DB human TR gene sequences. In a later analysis, CDR3 sequences and most-parsimonious VDJ recombination scenarios were assigned using the TCRdist pipeline. In a later analysis, each TCR beta chain was defined by its CDR3 amino acid sequence together with its V-gene family, and reads lacking a unique V-gene family were excluded. As a way to deal with suspected cross-contamination and a sequencing artifact, a later analysis dropped 640 or so nucleotide sequences that were highly shared and had low generation probability. For each public chain, a later analysis derived a clonal expansion index from normalized ranks of inferred template counts within each repertoire. A later analysis computed generation probabilities with a VDJ recombination model fitted to out-of-frame rearrangements, and checked the results against IGoR. In a later analysis, TCR-TCR, TCR-HLA and TCR-CMV co-occurrence was scored with hypergeometric tests, and a repertoire-size bias correction was applied to TCR pairs. A later analysis estimated false discovery rates by permuting HLA or CMV assignments 20 times. In a later analysis, co-occurring TCRs were grouped using DBSCAN, and TCRdist sequence similarity was added for clustering within HLA-allele-positive subsets. For co-occurrence clustering, repertoires with fewer than 30,000 or more than 120,000 public chains were excluded, along with roughly 5 repertoires with anomalous nucleotide sharing. Not all clones reach the TCRdb copy of this immuneACCESS table, which keeps in-frame sequences only. Checked studies attribute under half of the gap to unresolved V genes and leave the rest unexplained. That table furnishes V, J and clone size, whereas the DNA furnished D and trimming. This sample's table has entries for 65,000 to 80,000 clones. Around 7.5% of the sample is in the top ten clones.

Material: PBMCs. The TCR sequence derives from a female donor in good health and CMV-seropositive. The chain is made from TRBV30 and TRBJ2-7; TRBD1 matches 8 bases in the middle. The encoded CDR3 is CAWSEWTGSYEQYF. The DNA sequence is as follows: TGTGCCTGGAGTGAGTGGACAGGGTCCTACGAGCAGTACTTC.